These 5 T cell receptor beta chains came from one sample sequenced in a study of T cell repertoires in cytomegalovirus infection. Their specific antigens are unknown. MiXCR, applied by TCRdb to the reads, yields one record per CDR3 protein. Of 900,000 to 950,000 distinct CDR3 sequences in the sample, 25% to 40% were seen once. Sequenced here: cultured CD8+ T cells from PBMCs, sampled from culture after CMV antigen stimulation. The receptors here all came from a human donor in good health (CMV status not recorded). Some clones in this sample may be carry-over from other donors' samples.

The rearrangement uses TRBV28 and TRBJ1-2; D uncertain. The germline V gene has CDR1 MDHEN and CDR2 SYDVKM. This CDR3 has 15 amino acids. V gave up 4 bases and J gave up 2 bases, with 14 bases separating them. CDR3 sequence reads: CASSSTKTENYGYTF. The CDR3 DNA reads as TGTGCCAGCAGTTCAACAAAGACGGAGAACTATGGCTACACCTTC.

This clonotype was seen a handful of times. V gene TRBV7-9 combines with J gene TRBJ2-5; D may be TRBD1 (5 bases). The germline V and J ends were trimmed by 5 bases and 2 bases, with 15 bases remaining between them. The CDR3 covers 15 residues. Germline V gene sequence: CDR1 SEHNR, CDR2 FQNEAQ (reference sequence). The CDR3 DNA follows: TGTGCCAGCAGCCCGAGAGTGACAGATCAAGAGACCCAGTACTTC. Its protein product is CASSPRVTDQETQYF.

The rearrangement uses TRBV19 and TRBJ1-1; D is unresolved. The V and J ends lost 10 bases and 1 base respectively, with 13 bases between them. Germline assignment: CDR1 LNHDA and CDR2 SQIVND (reference sequence). There are 13 residues in the CDR3. The DNA of the CDR3 is TGTGCCATTCACGCCCCCGGGAACACTGAAGCTTTCTTT. It specifies CAIHAPGNTEAFF.

The rearrangement links TRBV10-3 to TRBJ2-7; 7 nucleotides line up with TRBD1. The CDR3 is 13 residues long. Germline lookup yields CDR1 ENHRY and CDR2 SYGVKD. J gave up 6 bases and V 6 bases, and 8 bases lay outside the gene matches. The chain's CDR3 is CAIRGGSMGEQYF. CDR3 sequence (DNA): TGTGCCATCAGAGGGGGCAGCATGGGCGAGCAGTACTTC.

This chain connects TRBV6-6 to TRBJ1-2; TRBD1 is a possible D gene (6 bases). Germline V gene data show CDR1 as MNHNY and CDR2 as SVGAGI (reference sequence). The CDR3 has 15 amino acids. Trimming left V 7 bases short and J 8 bases short, with 23 bases between. CDR3 sequence reads: CASIKPGGQVPGYTF. The CDR3 DNA follows: TGTGCCAGCATCAAACCGGGGGGGCAAGTTCCGGGCTACACCTTC.